The T cell receptor (beta chain) under discussion was sequenced for a study of a mutant IDH1 vaccine in newly diagnosed glioma. Time point noted: week 35, safety follow-up. Vaccinated patients received 300 ug of mutant IDH1 20-mer peptide per dose, with topical imiquimod. This clone appeared a few times. Antigen specificity is unknown. Data came from immunoSEQ multiplex PCR; TCRdb stores just in-frame clones and leaves some out. In the table there are just under 70,000 clones, around 82% of which are singletons. CDR3 length: 14 amino acids. The germline V gene encodes CDR1 GTSNPN and CDR2 SVGIG (reference sequence). Trimming removed 4 bases from V and 8 bases from J, with 20 bases in between.

The receptor was isolated from a man younger than 35 with glioma. Here the sequenced sample was PBMCs, taken from a glioma patient whose treatment included an IDH1 peptide vaccine. The genes are TRBV30 and TRBJ1-2, with D possibly TRBD1 on 6 matching bases. CDR3 in amino acids: CAWNSGQGLRGYTF. As DNA, the CDR3 is TGTGCCTGGAACAGTGGGCAGGGGCTGAGGGGCTACACCTTC.